This TCR beta chain was obtained from a study of shared clonotypes between healthy human individuals. Study-wide background: CD4 naive cells filled three plates per donor, CD4 memory three, CD8 naive two and CD8 memory one.

Study observations and caveats: The study found about 5.1% of naive CD4 clonotypes shared across several donors. Non-shared clonotypes were found to have lower generation probabilities than the clonotypes that were shared by all four of the sorted-subset donors.

Selected positively for CCR7 and CD45RO-negative, naive CD8 cells excluded terminally differentiated effector memory CD45RA+ cells. The donors, healthy adults who were HIV-negative, had experienced no recent acute infections or vaccinations. This clone was seen more than once but under ten times. Its antigen is unknown. Profiled with immunoSEQ multiplex PCR; TCRdb holds only in-frame clones, not every one. The data contain about 2.1 million clones, 93% of them singletons. The clonotype originates from a man between 18 and 29 years old in good health. Some clones in this sample may be carry-over from other donors' samples. Sequenced material: naive CD8+ T cells from PBMCs.

The CDR3 nucleotides read TGCGCCAGCAGCCAAGATGGGCAGGGCCTAACCTACGAGCAGTACTTC. Amino acid sequence: CASSQDGQGLTYEQYF. The gene calls are TRBV4-1 and TRBJ2-7; maybe TRBD1 (5 bases). Trimming cost V 0 bases and J 2 bases, with 14 bases left between them. This CDR3 has 16 amino acids. Germline CDR1 MGHRA, CDR2 YSYEKL.